The rows below give T cell receptor beta chains drawn from one sample of a study of OX40 agonist ivuxolimab in advanced cancers. Measured with immunoSEQ multiplex PCR; TCRdb has only the in-frame clones, and not every one. The sample has roughly 64,000 clones, 80% to 90% seen once. The source material was CD4+ or CD8+ T cells sorted from blood, sampled in a trial of the OX40 agonist ivuxolimab. These receptors came from an adult with an advanced solid tumor such as melanoma, head and neck, liver or kidney cancer. The CDR3 runs from the conserved cysteine through the conserved F or W. D genes are given only for firm matches. Clone size is stated in some rows and not others, as once, few, many or a class when expanded.

TRBV7-3	TRBJ2-3	TRBD2	NA	CASSLGASGGTDTQYF	TGTGCCAGCAGCTTAGGGGCTAGCGGGGGCACAGATACGCAGTATTTT
TRBV6-5	TRBJ2-1	NA	NA	CASSYLGFWFF	TGTGCCAGCAGTTACTTGGGGTTTTGGTTCTTC
TRBV11-3	TRBJ2-2	NA	NA	CASSLDRDTGELFF	TGTGCCAGCAGCTTAGATCGGGACACCGGGGAGCTGTTTTTT
TRBV19	TRBJ1-5	NA	NA	CASSIWNSNQPQHF	TGTGCCAGTAGTATTTGGAATAGCAATCAGCCCCAGCATTTT
TRBV29-1	TRBJ2-5	NA	NA	CSVEGVARDWETQYF	TGCAGCGTTGAGGGAGTGGCTAGGGATTGGGAGACCCAGTACTTC
TRBV27	TRBJ2-3	NA	NA	CASSSNRPSTDTQYF	TGTGCCAGCAGTTCGAACAGACCTAGCACAGATACGCAGTATTTT
TRBV4-2	TRBJ1-3	TRBD1	NA	CASSTGEAGNTIYF	TGTGCCAGCAGTACAGGGGAGGCTGGAAACACCATATATTTT
TRBV27	TRBJ1-1	NA	NA	CASSLGGGTEAFF	TGTGCCAGCAGTTTGGGGGGAGGGACTGAAGCTTTCTTT
TRBV7-2	TRBJ1-4	NA	few	CASSLIPVAEKLFF	TGTGCCAGCAGCTTAATCCCCGTGGCTGAAAAACTGTTTTTT
TRBV5-4	TRBJ2-5	NA	NA	CASSWDRQETQYF	TGTGCCAGCAGCTGGGACCGCCAAGAGACCCAGTACTTC
TRBV7-2	TRBJ2-3	NA	NA	CASSRGGTEDTDTQYF	TGTGCCAGCAGCCGCGGAGGGACGGAAGACACAGATACGCAGTATTTT
TRBV9	TRBJ1-1	NA	NA	CASSEFRAGTEAFF	TGTGCCAGCAGTGAATTCAGGGCGGGGACTGAAGCTTTCTTT
TRBV6-5	TRBJ1-1	TRBD1	NA	CASSPVQGSDTEAFF	TGTGCCAGCTCTCCCGTACAGGGGAGTGACACTGAAGCTTTCTTT
TRBV7-9	TRBJ1-1	NA	NA	CASSLVRGNTEAFF	TGTGCCAGCAGCTTAGTCAGGGGGAACACTGAAGCTTTCTTT
TRBV29-1	TRBJ1-1	NA	NA	CSVEDAVNTEAFF	TGCAGCGTTGAAGACGCGGTGAACACTGAAGCTTTCTTT
TRBV19	TRBJ2-3	NA	once	CASSIGKVGTDTQYF	TGTGCCAGTAGTATAGGGAAGGTGGGCACAGATACGCAGTATTTT
TRBV7-2	TRBJ2-2	NA	NA	CASSLAPRGTGELFF	TGTGCCAGCAGCTTAGCGCCCCGGGGGACCGGGGAGCTGTTTTTT
TRBV28	TRBJ2-1	TRBD1	NA	CASSLQSGGSYNEQFF	TGTGCCAGCAGTTTACAATCAGGGGGTTCCTACAATGAGCAGTTCTTC
TRBV28	TRBJ1-2	NA	once	CASIAGGYGYTF	TGTGCCAGCATTGCCGGTGGCTATGGCTACACCTTC
TRBV4-3	TRBJ2-7	TRBD1	NA	CASSLGHGTGGYEQYF	TGCGCCAGCAGCCTGGGGCACGGGACAGGGGGCTACGAGCAGTACTTC
TRBV5-1	TRBJ2-5	NA	NA	CASSFGLTQETQYF	TGCGCCAGCAGCTTCGGACTCACCCAAGAGACCCAGTACTTC
TRBV7-2	TRBJ1-1	TRBD1	NA	CASSRTGGRSMNTEAFF	TGTGCCAGCAGCCGAACAGGGGGCAGGAGTATGAACACTGAAGCTTTCTTT
TRBV2	TRBJ2-5	NA	NA	CASSVVGRETQYF	TGTGCCAGCAGTGTAGTAGGGCGGGAGACCCAGTACTTC
TRBV5-1	TRBJ1-1	TRBD1	NA	CASSLTGEDTEAFF	TGCGCCAGCAGCTTGACAGGGGAGGACACTGAAGCTTTCTTT
TRBV11-2	TRBJ2-1	TRBD1	NA	CASSVRDRGNEQFF	TGTGCCAGCAGCGTGCGGGACAGGGGCAATGAGCAGTTCTTC
TRBV5-1	TRBJ2-7	TRBD2	NA	CASSIRLAGGVVNEQYF	TGCGCCAGCAGCATACGACTAGCGGGGGGCGTTGTAAACGAGCAGTACTTC
TRBV10-3	TRBJ1-2	TRBD1	NA	CAISEGTGGSDYGYTF	TGTGCCATCAGTGAAGGGACAGGCGGCTCGGACTATGGCTACACCTTC
TRBV9	TRBJ2-1	TRBD2	NA	CASSVGRGVAGVGGNEQFF	TGTGCCAGCAGCGTAGGCCGTGGGGTAGCGGGAGTGGGTGGAAATGAGCAGTTCTTC
TRBV10-2	TRBJ2-7	TRBD2	once	CATLRPTSGGYYEQYF	TGCGCCACCCTCCGACCTACTAGCGGGGGTTACTACGAGCAGTACTTC
TRBV5-5	TRBJ2-7	TRBD1	NA	CASRPGTGAYSEQYF	TGTGCCAGCAGACCCGGGACAGGAGCTTATTCGGAGCAGTACTTC
TRBV18	TRBJ2-7	TRBD1	NA	CASSDRDRGGEQYF	TGTGCCAGCTCAGACCGGGACAGGGGGGGTGAGCAGTACTTC
TRBV30	TRBJ2-1	NA	NA	CAWTLGWTKNEQFF	TGTGCCTGGACCCTCGGTTGGACTAAGAATGAGCAGTTCTTC
TRBV27	TRBJ2-2	NA	NA	CASSLSFFLNTGELFF	TGTGCCAGCAGTTTATCGTTCTTTCTTAACACCGGGGAGCTGTTTTTT
TRBV4-3	TRBJ2-5	NA	medium-sized	CASSQDATTSWETQYF	TGCGCCAGCAGCCAAGATGCTACAACGAGTTGGGAGACCCAGTACTTC
TRBV6-5	TRBJ1-6	NA	NA	CASSYTSRTQNSPLHF	TGTGCCAGCAGTTACACTTCCCGGACCCAGAATTCACCCCTCCACTTT
TRBV7-2	TRBJ2-7	NA	NA	CASSKGGGVLSYEQYF	TGTGCCAGCAGCAAAGGGGGGGGCGTACTCTCCTACGAGCAGTACTTC
TRBV7-9	TRBJ2-7	TRBD1	NA	CASSLVGTGYTYEQYF	TGTGCCAGCAGCTTAGTCGGGACAGGGTATACCTACGAGCAGTACTTC
TRBV7-9	TRBJ1-4	TRBD1	NA	CASSLGQGAHEKLFF	TGTGCCAGCAGCTTAGGACAGGGGGCTCACGAAAAACTGTTTTTT
TRBV19	TRBJ2-1	TRBD1	once	CATTPSGQGKEFF	TGTGCCACAACCCCTTCGGGACAGGGAAAGGAGTTCTTC
TRBV11-3	TRBJ1-1	TRBD1	NA	CASSLGGQGRNTEAFF	TGTGCCAGCAGCTTAGGGGGACAGGGGAGGAACACTGAAGCTTTCTTT
TRBV30	TRBJ1-1	TRBD1	few	CAWGGQKNTEAFF	TGTGCCTGGGGGGGACAGAAGAACACTGAAGCTTTCTTT
TRBV18	TRBJ2-6	NA	NA	CASSPPKGSGANVLTF	TGTGCCAGCTCACCACCGAAAGGCTCTGGGGCCAACGTCCTGACTTTC
TRBV9	TRBJ2-5	TRBD2	NA	CASSPLGSGIMETQYF	TGTGCCAGCAGCCCCCTTGGGAGCGGGATAATGGAGACCCAGTACTTC
TRBV10-2	TRBJ2-1	TRBD2	few	CASSPTSGEYNEQFF	TGCGCCAGCAGTCCGACTAGCGGGGAATACAATGAGCAGTTCTTC
TRBV14	TRBJ2-7	NA	NA	CASSQVGPDRDEQYF	TGTGCCAGCAGCCAAGTTGGACCTGATCGGGACGAGCAGTACTTC
TRBV5-6	TRBJ2-7	NA	NA	CASSQGPSWGYEQYF	TGTGCCAGCAGCCAGGGACCTAGCTGGGGCTACGAGCAGTACTTC
TRBV5-1	TRBJ1-5	TRBD1	NA	CASSQGTENSNQPQHF	TGCGCCAGCAGCCAGGGGACAGAAAATAGCAATCAGCCCCAGCATTTT
TRBV28	TRBJ2-7	NA	NA	CASSFSWAGDSYEQYF	TGTGCCAGCAGCTTCTCTTGGGCAGGGGATTCCTACGAGCAGTACTTC
TRBV30	TRBJ2-6	NA	NA	CAWNTGLGANVLTF	TGTGCCTGGAATACAGGGTTGGGGGCCAACGTCCTGACTTTC
TRBV11-3	TRBJ2-1	NA	NA	CASSYRDEQFF	TGTGCCAGCAGCTACCGGGATGAGCAGTTCTTC
TRBV7-2	TRBJ2-7	TRBD2	once	CASSPGLAPTYEQYF	TGTGCCAGCAGCCCGGGACTAGCGCCGACCTACGAGCAGTACTTC
TRBV9	TRBJ1-1	NA	few	CASSATGYTEAFF	TGTGCCAGCAGCGCCACAGGGTACACTGAAGCTTTCTTT
TRBV4-2	TRBJ2-5	NA	NA	CASSPGHGQETQYF	TGTGCCAGCAGCCCAGGACATGGTCAAGAGACCCAGTACTTC